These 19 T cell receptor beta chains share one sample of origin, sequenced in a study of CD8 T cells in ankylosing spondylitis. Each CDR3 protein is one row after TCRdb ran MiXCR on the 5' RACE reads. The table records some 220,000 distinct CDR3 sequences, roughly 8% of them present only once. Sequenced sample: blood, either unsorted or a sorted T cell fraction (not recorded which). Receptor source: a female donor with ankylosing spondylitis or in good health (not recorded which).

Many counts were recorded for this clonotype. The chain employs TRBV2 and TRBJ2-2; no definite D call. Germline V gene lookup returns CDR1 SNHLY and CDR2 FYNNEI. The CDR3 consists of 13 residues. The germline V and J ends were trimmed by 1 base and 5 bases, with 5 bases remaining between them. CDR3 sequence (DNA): TGTGCCAGCAGTGAAGTGGGGACCGGGGAGCTGTTTTTT. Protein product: CASSEVGTGELFF.

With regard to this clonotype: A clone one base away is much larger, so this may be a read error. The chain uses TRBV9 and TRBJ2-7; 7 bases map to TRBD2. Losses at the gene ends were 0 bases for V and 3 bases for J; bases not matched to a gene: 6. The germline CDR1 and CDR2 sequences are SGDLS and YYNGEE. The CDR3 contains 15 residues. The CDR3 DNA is TGTGCCAGCAGCGTAGGGACGGGGGGAGTCTACGAGCAGTACTTC. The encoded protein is CASSVGTGGVYEQYF.

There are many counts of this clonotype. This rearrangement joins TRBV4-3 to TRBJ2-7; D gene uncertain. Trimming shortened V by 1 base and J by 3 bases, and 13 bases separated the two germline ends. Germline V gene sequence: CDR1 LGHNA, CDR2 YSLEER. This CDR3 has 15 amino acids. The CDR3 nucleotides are TGCGCCAGCAGCCAAGCATGGCAGACCCTCTACGAGCAGTACTTC. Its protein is CASSQAWQTLYEQYF.

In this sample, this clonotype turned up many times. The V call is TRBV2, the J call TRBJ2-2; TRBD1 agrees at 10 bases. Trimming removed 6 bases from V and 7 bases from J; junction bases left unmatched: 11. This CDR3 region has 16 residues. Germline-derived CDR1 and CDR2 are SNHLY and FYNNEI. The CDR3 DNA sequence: TGTGCCAGCAGGATAGGCGACAGGGGGCATAGCGGGGAGCTGTTTTTT. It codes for CASRIGDRGHSGELFF.

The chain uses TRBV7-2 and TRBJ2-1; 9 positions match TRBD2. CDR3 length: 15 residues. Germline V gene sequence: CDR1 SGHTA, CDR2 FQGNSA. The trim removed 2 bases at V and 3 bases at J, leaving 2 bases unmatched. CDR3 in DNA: TGTGCCAGCAGCTTACGGACTAGCGACTACAATGAGCAGTTCTTC. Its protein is CASSLRTSDYNEQFF.

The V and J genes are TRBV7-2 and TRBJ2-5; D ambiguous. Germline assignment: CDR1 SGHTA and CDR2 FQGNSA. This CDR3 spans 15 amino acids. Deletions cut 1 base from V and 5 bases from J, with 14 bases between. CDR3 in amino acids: CASSLGWVPQETQYF. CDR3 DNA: TGTGCCAGCAGCTTAGGCTGGGTCCCTCAGGAGACCCAGTACTTC.

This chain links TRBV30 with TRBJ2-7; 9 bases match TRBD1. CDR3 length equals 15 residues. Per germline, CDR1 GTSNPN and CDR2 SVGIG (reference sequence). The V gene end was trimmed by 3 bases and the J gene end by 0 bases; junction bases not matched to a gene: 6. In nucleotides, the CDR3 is TGTGCCTGGAGCCGGGACAGGGTGATCTCCTACGAGCAGTACTTC. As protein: CAWSRDRVISYEQYF.

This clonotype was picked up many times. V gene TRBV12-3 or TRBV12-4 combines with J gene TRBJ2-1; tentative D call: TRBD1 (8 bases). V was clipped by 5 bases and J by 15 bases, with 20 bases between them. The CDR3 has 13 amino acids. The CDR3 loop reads CASSPTQGGIWFF. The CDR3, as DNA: TGTGCCAGCAGTCCAACACAGGGGGGGATCTGGTTCTTC.

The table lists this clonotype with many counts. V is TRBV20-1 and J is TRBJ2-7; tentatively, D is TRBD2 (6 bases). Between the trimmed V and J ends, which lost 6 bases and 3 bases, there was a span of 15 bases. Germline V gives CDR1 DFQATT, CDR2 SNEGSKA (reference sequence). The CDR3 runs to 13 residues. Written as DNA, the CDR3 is TGCAGTGCCAACCTGGCGGGATTCTACGAGCAGTACTTC. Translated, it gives CSANLAGFYEQYF.

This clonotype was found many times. The CDR3 protein is CASSLARGDSYEQYF. The CDR3 DNA reads TGCGCCAGCAGCTTGGCCAGGGGGGATTCCTACGAGCAGTACTTC. J is TRBJ2-7 and V is TRBV5-1; D perhaps matches TRBD1 (7 bases). Germline V CDR1 and CDR2: SGHRS, YFSETQ. The germline V and J ends were trimmed by 0 bases and 1 base, with 11 bases remaining between them. The CDR3 is made up of 15 amino acids. Full variable domain (outside the CDR3, taken from reference TRBV5-1 and TRBJ2-7): KAGVTQTPRYLIKTRGQQVTLSCSPISGHRSVSWYQQTPGQGLQFLFEYFSETQRNKGNFPGRFSGRQFSNSRSEMNVSTLELGDSALYLCASSLARGDSYEQYFGPGTRLTVT.

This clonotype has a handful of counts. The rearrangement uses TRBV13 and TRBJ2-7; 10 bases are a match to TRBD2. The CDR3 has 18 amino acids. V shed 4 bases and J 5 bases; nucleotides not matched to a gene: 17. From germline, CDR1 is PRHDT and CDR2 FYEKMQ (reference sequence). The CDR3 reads CASSSTGWQSGRAHEQYF. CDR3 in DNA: TGTGCCAGCAGCTCCACAGGGTGGCAAAGCGGGAGGGCCCACGAGCAGTACTTC.

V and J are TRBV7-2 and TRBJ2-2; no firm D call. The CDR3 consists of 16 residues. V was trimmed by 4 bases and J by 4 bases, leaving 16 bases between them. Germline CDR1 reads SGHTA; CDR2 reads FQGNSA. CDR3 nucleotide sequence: TGTGCCAGCAGCTCTCCTGCCCTTCAAGGCACCGGGGAGCTGTTTTTT. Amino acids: CASSSPALQGTGELFF. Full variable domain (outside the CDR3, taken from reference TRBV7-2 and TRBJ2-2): GAGVSQSPSNKVTEKGKDVELRCDPISGHTALYWYRQSLGQGLEFLIYFQGNSAPDKSGLPSDRFSAERTGGSVSTLTIQRTQQEDSAVYLCASSSPALQGTGELFFGEGSRLTVL.

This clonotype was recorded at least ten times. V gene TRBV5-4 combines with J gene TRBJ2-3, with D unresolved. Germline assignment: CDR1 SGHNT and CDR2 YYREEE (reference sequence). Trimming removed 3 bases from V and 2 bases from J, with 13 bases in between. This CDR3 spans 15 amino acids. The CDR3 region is CASSSLRPNTDTQYF. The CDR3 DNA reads TGTGCCAGCAGCTCCCTGCGCCCGAACACAGATACGCAGTATTTT.

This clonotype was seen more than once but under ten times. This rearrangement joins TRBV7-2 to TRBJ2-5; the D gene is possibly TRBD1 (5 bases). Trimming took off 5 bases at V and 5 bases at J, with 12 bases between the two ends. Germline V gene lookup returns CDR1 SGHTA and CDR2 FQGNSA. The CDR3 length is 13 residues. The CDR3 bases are TGTGCCAGCAGCCGAAGCCCAGGGGAGACCCAGTACTTC. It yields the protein CASSRSPGETQYF.

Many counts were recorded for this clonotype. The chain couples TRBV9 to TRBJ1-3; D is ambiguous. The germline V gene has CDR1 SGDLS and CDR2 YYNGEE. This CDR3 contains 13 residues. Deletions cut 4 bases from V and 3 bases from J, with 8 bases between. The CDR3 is CASSIHSGNTIYF. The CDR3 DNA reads TGTGCCAGCAGCATCCATAGTGGAAACACCATATATTTT.

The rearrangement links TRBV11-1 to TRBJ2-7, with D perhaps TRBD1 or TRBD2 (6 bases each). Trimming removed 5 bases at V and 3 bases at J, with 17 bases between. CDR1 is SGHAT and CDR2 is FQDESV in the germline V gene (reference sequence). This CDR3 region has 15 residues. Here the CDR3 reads CASSAFAGHGYEQYF. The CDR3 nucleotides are TGTGCCAGCAGCGCGTTTGCGGGACACGGCTACGAGCAGTACTTC.

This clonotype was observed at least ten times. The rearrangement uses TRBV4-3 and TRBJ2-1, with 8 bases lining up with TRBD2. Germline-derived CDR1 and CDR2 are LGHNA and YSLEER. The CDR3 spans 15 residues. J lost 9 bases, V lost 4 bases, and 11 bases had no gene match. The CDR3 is CASSPVGGGLGEQFF. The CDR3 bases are TGCGCCAGCAGCCCGGTCGGCGGGGGGTTAGGTGAGCAGTTCTTC.

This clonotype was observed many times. The DNA of the CDR3 is TGTGCCACCCTGGAGTTCGAGCAGTTCTTC. This sequence encodes CATLEFEQFF. This sequence joins TRBV2 and TRBJ2-1; D is unclear. Germline values: CDR1 SNHLY, CDR2 FYNNEI. The germline V and J ends were trimmed by 10 bases and 10 bases, with 11 bases remaining between them. The CDR3 sequence is 10 residues long.

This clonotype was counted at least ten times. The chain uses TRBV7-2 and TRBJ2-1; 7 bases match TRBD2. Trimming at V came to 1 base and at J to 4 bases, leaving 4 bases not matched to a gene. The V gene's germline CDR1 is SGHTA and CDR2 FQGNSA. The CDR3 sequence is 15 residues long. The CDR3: CASSLDLAEYNEQFF. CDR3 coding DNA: TGTGCCAGCAGCTTAGATCTAGCGGAGTACAATGAGCAGTTCTTC.